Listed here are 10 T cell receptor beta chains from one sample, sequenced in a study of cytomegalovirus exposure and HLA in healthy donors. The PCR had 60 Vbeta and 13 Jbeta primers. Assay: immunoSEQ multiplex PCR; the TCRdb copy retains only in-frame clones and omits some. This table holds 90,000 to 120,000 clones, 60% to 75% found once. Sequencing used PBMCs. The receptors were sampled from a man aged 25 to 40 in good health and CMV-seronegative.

CDR3 sequence (DNA): TGCGCCAGCAGCTATGGACAGGGGATAGGGGAGCTGTTTTTT. This sequence encodes CASSYGQGIGELFF. The genes are TRBV5-1 and TRBJ2-2; 9 nucleotides align to TRBD1. J gave up 8 bases and V 3 bases, and 5 bases lay outside the gene matches. This CDR3 spans 14 amino acids. Per germline, CDR1 SGHRS and CDR2 YFSETQ.

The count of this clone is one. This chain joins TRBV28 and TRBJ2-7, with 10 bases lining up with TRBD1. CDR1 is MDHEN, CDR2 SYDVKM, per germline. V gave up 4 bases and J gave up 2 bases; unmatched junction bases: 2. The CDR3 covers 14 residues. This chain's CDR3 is CASSWTGGTYEQYF. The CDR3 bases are TGTGCCAGCAGTTGGACAGGGGGAACCTACGAGCAGTACTTC.

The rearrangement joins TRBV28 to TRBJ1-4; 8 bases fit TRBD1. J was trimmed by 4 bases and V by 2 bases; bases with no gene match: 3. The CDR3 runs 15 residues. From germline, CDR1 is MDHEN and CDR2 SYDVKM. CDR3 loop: CASSLGDRFNEKLFF. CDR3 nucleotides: TGTGCCAGCAGTTTAGGGGACAGGTTTAATGAAAAACTGTTTTTT.

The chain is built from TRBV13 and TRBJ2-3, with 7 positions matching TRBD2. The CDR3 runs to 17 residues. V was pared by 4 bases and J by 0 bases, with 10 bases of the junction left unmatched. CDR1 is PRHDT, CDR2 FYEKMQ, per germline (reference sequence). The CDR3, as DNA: TGTGCCAGCAGCTCCGGCGTTGGCGGGAGTAGCACAGATACGCAGTATTTT. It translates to CASSSGVGGSSTDTQYF.

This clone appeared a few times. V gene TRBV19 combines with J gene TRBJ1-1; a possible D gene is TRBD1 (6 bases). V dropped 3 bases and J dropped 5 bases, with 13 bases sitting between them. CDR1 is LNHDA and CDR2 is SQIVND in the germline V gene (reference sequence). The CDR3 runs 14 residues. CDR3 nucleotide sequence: TGTGCCAGTAGTATTCATTCAGGGGTAACTGAAGCTTTCTTT. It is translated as CASSIHSGVTEAFF.

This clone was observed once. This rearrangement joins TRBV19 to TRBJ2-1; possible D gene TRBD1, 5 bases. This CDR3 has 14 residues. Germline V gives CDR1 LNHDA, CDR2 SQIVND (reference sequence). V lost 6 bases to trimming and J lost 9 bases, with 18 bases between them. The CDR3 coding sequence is TGTGCCAGTAGGACAGTAGGCATGGCGAGTGAGCAGTTCTTC. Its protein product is CASRTVGMASEQFF.

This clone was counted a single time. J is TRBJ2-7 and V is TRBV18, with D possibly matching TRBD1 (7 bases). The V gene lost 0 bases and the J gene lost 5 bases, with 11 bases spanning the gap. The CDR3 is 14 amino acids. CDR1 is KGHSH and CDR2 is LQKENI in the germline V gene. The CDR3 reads CASSPPGRGDEQYF. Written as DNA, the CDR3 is TGTGCCAGCTCACCACCGGGCAGGGGGGACGAGCAGTACTTC.

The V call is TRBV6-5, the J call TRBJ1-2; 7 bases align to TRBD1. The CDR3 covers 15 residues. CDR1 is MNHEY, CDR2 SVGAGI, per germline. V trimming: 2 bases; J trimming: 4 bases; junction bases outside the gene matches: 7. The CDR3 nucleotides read TGTGCCAGCAGTTACGCCGGGGACAGTGCCTATGGCTACACCTTC. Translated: CASSYAGDSAYGYTF.

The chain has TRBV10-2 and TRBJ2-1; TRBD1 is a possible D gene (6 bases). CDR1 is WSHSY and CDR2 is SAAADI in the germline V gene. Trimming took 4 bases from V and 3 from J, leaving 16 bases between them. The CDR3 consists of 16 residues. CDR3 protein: CASSGTGTLVYNEQFF. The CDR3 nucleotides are TGCGCCAGCAGTGGCACCGGGACACTGGTCTACAATGAGCAGTTCTTC.

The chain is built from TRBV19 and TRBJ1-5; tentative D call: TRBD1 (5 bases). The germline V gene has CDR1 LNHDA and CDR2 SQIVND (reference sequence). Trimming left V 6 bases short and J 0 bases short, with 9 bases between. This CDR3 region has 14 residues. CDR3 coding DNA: TGTGCCAGTAGCAGGGTAGGTAGCAATCAGCCCCAGCATTTT. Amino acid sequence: CASSRVGSNQPQHF.